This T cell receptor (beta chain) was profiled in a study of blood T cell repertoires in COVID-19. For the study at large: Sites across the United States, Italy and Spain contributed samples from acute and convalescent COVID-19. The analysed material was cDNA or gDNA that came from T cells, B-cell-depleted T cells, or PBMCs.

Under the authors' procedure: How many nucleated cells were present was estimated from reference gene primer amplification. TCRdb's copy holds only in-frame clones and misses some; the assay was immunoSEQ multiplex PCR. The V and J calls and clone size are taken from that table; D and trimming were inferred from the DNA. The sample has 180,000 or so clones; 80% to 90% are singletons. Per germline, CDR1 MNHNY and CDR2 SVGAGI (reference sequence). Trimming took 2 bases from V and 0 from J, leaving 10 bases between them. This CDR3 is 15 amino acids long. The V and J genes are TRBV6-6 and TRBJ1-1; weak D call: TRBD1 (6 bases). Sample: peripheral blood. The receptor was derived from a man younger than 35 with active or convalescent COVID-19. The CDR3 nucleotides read TGTGCCAGCAGTTACACAGGGTCCATGAACACTGAAGCTTTCTTT. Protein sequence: CASSYTGSMNTEAFF.